This is a list of T cell receptor beta chains from one sample in a study of cytomegalovirus exposure and HLA in healthy donors. Clones were read by immunoSEQ multiplex PCR, and TCRdb kept only the in-frame ones, dropping some. The profile shows some 150,000 clones, approximately 9% of them singletons. The sample was PBMCs. The receptors stem from a male donor in good health and CMV-seronegative. CDR3s include the opening cysteine and the closing phenylalanine or tryptophan. A D gene is named only where the DNA matches it firmly. Size is omitted from some rows. Given values are once, few, many or a class for expanded clones.

cdr3_nt cdr3_aa v_call cdr3_length j_call clone_size d_call
TGTGCCAGCAGCTCCACAAGCGACAGGGGACCAGATACGCAGTATTTT CASSSTSDRGPDTQYF TRBV7-8 16 TRBJ2-3 NA TRBD1
TGTGCCAGCAGTGACCCCGGACAGGGTAGCGGAGAGACCCAGTACTTC CASSDPGQGSGETQYF TRBV25-1 16 TRBJ2-5 few TRBD1
TGTGCCAGCAGCTTAGGGTCGGGGAACCGCGACAAAAACATTCAGTACTTC CASSLGSGNRDKNIQYF TRBV7-9 17 TRBJ2-4 few NA
TGTGCCAGCACCGTATTCGGGACAGGGGGTCAAGAGACCCAGTACTTC CASTVFGTGGQETQYF TRBV5-6 16 TRBJ2-5 NA TRBD1
TGTGCCAGCAGCCCCGGGGAGGACAGGTTACCCTACGAGCAGTACTTC CASSPGEDRLPYEQYF TRBV7-2 16 TRBJ2-7 few NA
TGTGCCAGCAGCCAGAGACAGGGCCCCTACGAGCAGTACTTC CASSQRQGPYEQYF TRBV14 14 TRBJ2-7 NA TRBD1
TGTGCCAGCAGCTTGCGGGACAATGAGCAGTTCTTC CASSLRDNEQFF TRBV7-9 12 TRBJ2-1 few NA
TGTGCCAGCAGGCTCCCTGGTCGGGCGGGAGGCGAGCAGTTCTTC CASRLPGRAGGEQFF TRBV7-2 15 TRBJ2-1 few TRBD2
TGTGCCAGCAGCCCCTCTCGGGTGGGAGGCTACGAGCAGTACTTC CASSPSRVGGYEQYF TRBV7-8 15 TRBJ2-7 few NA
TGTGCCAGCAGCACCGAGGGGGATTCCTACAATGAGCAGTTCTTC CASSTEGDSYNEQFF TRBV7-8 15 TRBJ2-1 NA NA
TGTGCCAGCAGTCTGGTACTCAGGGACTATGGCTACACCTTC CASSLVLRDYGYTF TRBV2 14 TRBJ1-2 NA NA
TGTGCCAGCAGCCAGATCCGGGGTAGCACAGATACGCAGTATTTT CASSQIRGSTDTQYF TRBV11-2 15 TRBJ2-3 NA NA
TGTGCCAGCAGGGACAGCCACAAAAACATTCAGTACTTC CASRDSHKNIQYF TRBV6-1 13 TRBJ2-4 NA NA
TGTGCCAGCAGCCCCCCCAGTAGCGGGAGGGGCAATGAGCAGTTCTTC CASSPPSSGRGNEQFF TRBV7-9 16 TRBJ2-1 few TRBD2
TGTGCCAGCAGCCAAGGGAAGGGGGCCTCTGGAAACACCATATATTTT CASSQGKGASGNTIYF TRBV14 16 TRBJ1-3 NA TRBD1
TGTGCCAGCAGAGGGGGGGACTTC CASRGGDF TRBV2 8 TRBJ2-5 NA NA
TGTGCCAGCACCACAGGAGCAACTAATGAAAAACTGTTTTTT CASTTGATNEKLFF TRBV7-2 14 TRBJ1-4 few NA
TGCGCCAGCTCCTGGGGGGTCTCCTACGAGCAGTACTTC CASSWGVSYEQYF TRBV5-1 13 TRBJ2-7 few NA
TGTGCCAGCAGCAAATCTTGGGGGCGCGTTCCCGGGGAGCTGTTTTTT CASSKSWGRVPGELFF TRBV21-1 16 TRBJ2-2 NA NA
TGTGCCAGCAGCACAGGGACGGTTAAGACCCAGTACTTC CASSTGTVKTQYF TRBV6-5 13 TRBJ2-5 few NA
TGCGCCAGCAGCGCCGGACGGTGGGACAGGGGGCGCGGGGAGCTGTTTTTT CASSAGRWDRGRGELFF TRBV5-1 17 TRBJ2-2 NA TRBD1
TGTGCCAGCAGCTTGGGGTCGGGGGAGACCCAGTACTTC CASSLGSGETQYF TRBV5-4 13 TRBJ2-5 NA NA
TGTGCCAGCAGCTTTGCGAATGAGCAGTTCTTC CASSFANEQFF TRBV5-4 11 TRBJ2-1 few NA
TGTGCCAGCACCCGACAGGAAAAGGTCGTCGAGCAGTACTTC CASTRQEKVVEQYF TRBV28 14 TRBJ2-7 NA NA
TGCGCCAGCAGCCAATCCGGCTTGGCGGGAGGGCCGTTCGATGAGCAGTTCTTC CASSQSGLAGGPFDEQFF TRBV4-3 18 TRBJ2-1 NA TRBD2
TGTGCCAGCAGCTTAGCCGGGGCGGGGATGAACACTGAAGCTTTCTTT CASSLAGAGMNTEAFF TRBV7-2 16 TRBJ1-1 NA NA
TGTGCCAGCTCACCAGGGGCGGGGGAAACCTACGAGCAGTACTTC CASSPGAGETYEQYF TRBV18 15 TRBJ2-7 NA TRBD2
TGTGCCAGTAGTATATCATTTGGTTGGGAACAGGGTGCCGGCAATCAGCCCCAGCATTTT CASSISFGWEQGAGNQPQHF TRBV19 20 TRBJ1-5 NA NA
TGTGCCAGCAGTTTTATGGGGTTCAGGGGATCGAACACTGAAGCTTTCTTT CASSFMGFRGSNTEAFF TRBV27 17 TRBJ1-1 few NA
TGTGCCAGCAGCGTAGATGGGCGGGAGGGTCCCACAGATACGCAGTATTTT CASSVDGREGPTDTQYF TRBV9 17 TRBJ2-3 once TRBD2
TGTGCCACCAGCAGAGATTTAAGCGGCCAGACCCAGTACTTC CATSRDLSGQTQYF TRBV15 14 TRBJ2-5 few NA
TGCGCCAGCAGCTTGAACAGGGCCGCAACTAATGAAAAACTGTTTTTT CASSLNRAATNEKLFF TRBV5-1 16 TRBJ1-4 few NA
TGTGCCAGCAGAGACGTAGGGGCTAGGGATGAGCAGTTCTTC CASRDVGARDEQFF TRBV6-6 14 TRBJ2-1 few NA
TGTGCCATCAGTGAGGCCCGGACAGGGTGGGATGCCCCACGAACAGATACGCAGTATTTT CAISEARTGWDAPRTDTQYF TRBV10-3 20 TRBJ2-3 NA TRBD1
TGTGCCAGTTCTTGGGCAGGGGACCACGAGCAGTACTTC CASSWAGDHEQYF TRBV19 13 TRBJ2-7 few NA
TGCGCCAGCAGCTCAACCCCGGGACAGGGGAATTTCTACACCTTC CASSSTPGQGNFYTF TRBV5-1 15 TRBJ1-2 NA TRBD1
TGTGCCAGCAGCGAAGACTATGGGCACACAGATGCGCAGTATTTT CASSEDYGHTDAQYF TRBV7-2 15 TRBJ2-3 few NA
TGTGCCAGCAGCGGTGGACAGGACAAAAACATTCAGTACTTC CASSGGQDKNIQYF TRBV5-4 14 TRBJ2-4 few TRBD1
TGCGCCAGCTCAACCGGGACAGGTAATTCACCCCTCCACTTT CASSTGTGNSPLHF TRBV5-1 14 TRBJ1-6 NA TRBD1
TGTGCCAGCAGCTTCACAGGGGCTGGGGCCAACGTCCTGACTTTC CASSFTGAGANVLTF TRBV11-3 15 TRBJ2-6 few TRBD1
TGTGCCAGCAGCCGTGACAGGGGACTATCCTATGGCTACACCTTC CASSRDRGLSYGYTF TRBV28 15 TRBJ1-2 few TRBD1
TGTGCCAGCAGCTTGGGGACTAGCGGAACTTCGGAGCAGTACTTC CASSLGTSGTSEQYF TRBV5-8 15 TRBJ2-7 few TRBD2
TGTGCCAGCAGCTTTTCAAGGGGAAACACTGAAGCTTTCTTT CASSFSRGNTEAFF TRBV11-1 14 TRBJ1-1 NA NA
TGTGCCAGCGGGACTGGGGGAGAGACCCAGTACTTC CASGTGGETQYF TRBV7-7 12 TRBJ2-5 NA NA
TGTGCCATCAGCGGTGGAGGGGATACGCAGTATTTT CAISGGGDTQYF TRBV10-3 12 TRBJ2-3 few NA
TGCGCCAGCAGCCTGTCGGGGGGCAATCAGCCCCAGCATTTT CASSLSGGNQPQHF TRBV5-1 14 TRBJ1-5 few NA
TGTGCCAGCAGCTTGCGGCTTCTAGGACAGCCCCAGCATTTT CASSLRLLGQPQHF TRBV7-2 14 TRBJ1-5 NA NA
TGTGCCAGCAGCTGGGACAGGGTGACTGAAGCTTTCTTT CASSWDRVTEAFF TRBV7-2 13 TRBJ1-1 few TRBD1
TGTGCCAGCAGGCTAGCGGGGGGCACGGAGCTGTTTTTT CASRLAGGTELFF TRBV25-1 13 TRBJ2-2 few TRBD2
TGTGCCAGCAGTGGGGCTGGGGCTGGAAACACCATATATTTT CASSGAGAGNTIYF TRBV28 14 TRBJ1-3 few NA
TGTGCCAGCAGCTCAGCCGGGACAGGGGGCTCCTACGAGCAGTACTTC CASSSAGTGGSYEQYF TRBV5-4 16 TRBJ2-7 few TRBD1
TGCAGCGTTAAAGAGCGGGTCTTT CSVKERVF TRBV29-1 8 TRBJ1-1 NA NA
TGTGCCAGCTCACCCGGGACAACCGGATCGGACTATGGCTACACCTTC CASSPGTTGSDYGYTF TRBV18 16 TRBJ1-2 few NA
TGTGCCAGCAGCTTAGAGGGGGATCAGCCCCAGCATTTT CASSLEGDQPQHF TRBV11-1 13 TRBJ1-5 NA NA
TGTGCCAGCAGGCAGGGGGCAGGGGGCAATCAGCCCCAGCATTTT CASRQGAGGNQPQHF TRBV28 15 TRBJ1-5 NA TRBD1
TGCAGTGCTCCTCAACGGGTAGTGTTT CSAPQRVVF TRBV20-1 9 TRBJ1-1 NA NA
TGTGCCAGCAGTGAAGAGGCTAGCGGGGCCTACGAGCAGTACTTC CASSEEASGAYEQYF TRBV6-1 15 TRBJ2-7 few TRBD2
TGTGCCAGCAGCCCCCCGGGGGTACAAGAGACCCAGTACTTC CASSPPGVQETQYF TRBV28 14 TRBJ2-5 few NA
TGTGCCAGCAGTGAACGACAGGGGTTACTAACCAAAAACATTCAGTACTTC CASSERQGLLTKNIQYF TRBV6-1 17 TRBJ2-4 NA TRBD1
TGTGCCAGTAGTATAGGGTTGCGGGATACGCAGTATTTT CASSIGLRDTQYF TRBV19 13 TRBJ2-3 NA NA